Listed below are T cell receptor beta chains from one sample, sequenced in a study of blood T cell repertoires in COVID-19. The table came from immunoSEQ multiplex PCR; TCRdb's copy has only in-frame clones and leaves some out. The data contain fewer than 200,000 clones, about 87% of them seen just once; the ten biggest clones take up roughly 4%. Material: peripheral blood. These TCRs come from a woman in her sixties who had recovered from COVID-19. The CDR3 runs from the conserved cysteine through the conserved F or W. The D gene is left open where the match is weak. Only some rows state a clone size, as once, few, many or a class for expanded clones.

j_gene | d_gene | abundance | v_gene | CDR3aa | CDR3nt
TRBJ2-7 | TRBD1 | NA | TRBV5-1 | CASSSTGVGPSYEQYF | TGCGCCAGCAGCTCTACAGGGGTCGGTCCTTCCTACGAGCAGTACTTC
TRBJ1-2 | NA | NA | TRBV21-1 | CASSNRARTGGAVNYGYTF | TGTGCCAGCAGCAACCGAGCCCGGACAGGGGGCGCCGTTAACTATGGCTACACCTTC
TRBJ2-6 | TRBD1 | NA | TRBV27 | CASSLGARGRGLNSGANVLTF | TGTGCCAGCAGTTTAGGGGCTAGGGGAAGGGGGCTTAACTCTGGGGCCAACGTCCTGACTTTC
TRBJ2-1 | TRBD2 | NA | TRBV3-1/TRBV3-2 | CASSRSLAGTNEQFF | TGTGCCAGCAGCCGATCACTAGCGGGGACTAATGAGCAGTTCTTC
TRBJ1-5 | NA | NA | TRBV6-5 | CASSPGPYSNQPQHF | TGTGCCAGCAGTCCAGGGCCCTATAGCAATCAGCCCCAGCATTTT
TRBJ2-2 | NA | few | TRBV1 | CTSSQEGGVHTGELFF | TGCACCAGCAGCCAAGAGGGCGGGGTGCACACCGGGGAGCTGTTTTTT
TRBJ1-1 | NA | NA | TRBV11-2 | CASSLTTVTNTEAFF | TGTGCCAGCAGCTTAACTACTGTAACGAACACTGAAGCTTTCTTT
TRBJ2-7 | NA | NA | TRBV2 | CASVGVSNEQYF | TGTGCCAGCGTAGGGGTTTCAAACGAGCAGTACTTC
TRBJ1-5 | NA | NA | TRBV19 | CASSVLHRDDQPQHF | TGTGCCAGTAGTGTTCTACACAGGGACGATCAGCCCCAGCATTTT
TRBJ2-5 | NA | NA | TRBV5-1 | CASSRTPGVQETQYF | TGCGCCAGCAGCCGGACCCCCGGGGTGCAAGAGACCCAGTACTTC
TRBJ1-5 | TRBD1 | NA | TRBV5-1 | CASSSGQGGNQPQHF | TGCGCCAGCAGCTCAGGACAGGGAGGCAATCAGCCCCAGCATTTT
TRBJ1-1 | TRBD1 | NA | TRBV10-3 | CAITKQGMNTEAFF | TGTGCCATCACCAAACAGGGGATGAACACTGAAGCTTTCTTT
TRBJ1-1 | TRBD1 | NA | TRBV5-1 | CASSAGTVDTEAFF | TGCGCCAGCAGCGCCGGGACAGTTGACACTGAAGCTTTCTTT
TRBJ1-6 | NA | few | TRBV5-1 | CASSFDGGDSPLHF | TGCGCCAGCAGCTTTGACGGGGGGGATTCACCCCTCCACTTT
TRBJ2-3 | TRBD1 | NA | TRBV7-9 | CASSLRQGGADTQYF | TGTGCCAGCAGCCTCCGACAGGGTGGGGCAGATACGCAGTATTTT
TRBJ2-1 | TRBD2 | NA | TRBV11-2 | CASSSSKAGAYNEQFF | TGTGCCAGCAGCTCCTCCAAGGCGGGGGCCTACAATGAGCAGTTCTTC
TRBJ2-1 | TRBD2 | few | TRBV7-3 | CASSLTAGGYNEQFF | TGTGCCAGCAGCTTAACAGCGGGGGGGTACAATGAGCAGTTCTTC
TRBJ2-2 | NA | NA | TRBV5-1 | CASSLMGGTNTGELFF | TGCGCCAGCAGCCTGATGGGGGGTACAAACACCGGGGAGCTGTTTTTT
TRBJ1-2 | TRBD1 | NA | TRBV5-1 | CASSPDRDGYTF | TGCGCCAGCAGCCCGGACAGGGACGGCTACACCTTC
TRBJ1-3 | TRBD1 | NA | TRBV18 | CASSEYTGDSGNTIYF | TGTGCCAGCTCAGAATATACAGGGGACTCTGGAAACACCATATATTTT
TRBJ2-7 | TRBD1 | NA | TRBV28 | CASRPGQGYEQYF | TGTGCCAGCAGACCGGGACAGGGCTACGAGCAGTACTTC
TRBJ2-7 | NA | NA | TRBV10-3 | CAISDPGLRTYEQYF | TGTGCCATCAGTGACCCGGGACTCCGGACCTACGAGCAGTACTTC